The 26 T cell receptor beta chains below were found in one sample sequenced in a study of regulatory T cells in long-lasting Graves disease. Described time point: persistent/refractory GD, antithyroid drugs over 5 years with positive TRAb. Extracted RNA from PBMCs served as the source of the TCR library. iRepertoire HTBI primers and Arm-PCR of CDR3 regions built TCR beta libraries. Using its own MiXCR run on the multiplex PCR reads, TCRdb lists one record per CDR3 protein. The table shows roughly 400,000 distinct CDR3 sequences, with less than 25% occurring only once. The material was peripheral blood mononuclear cells (PBMCs), obtained when the disease was refractory, from a patient treated with antithyroid drugs. Receptors were obtained from a female donor with Graves disease.

The sample holds many counts of this clonotype. V usage is TRBV7-2 and J usage is TRBJ1-5; D may be TRBD1 (6 bases). The ends were cut back, 5 bases at V and 0 bases at J, with 11 bases in the middle. CDR1 and CDR2 from the germline V gene are SGHTA and FQGNSA. The CDR3 covers 15 residues. CDR3 residues: CASSQSRGSNQPQHF. The CDR3 DNA reads TGTGCCAGCAGCCAATCCAGGGGTAGCAATCAGCCCCAGCATTTT. The full variable domain, rest sourced from reference TRBV7-2 and TRBJ1-5, is GAGVSQSPSNKVTEKGKDVELRCDPISGHTALYWYRQSLGQGLEFLIYFQGNSAPDKSGLPSDRFSAERTGGSVSTLTIQRTQQEDSAVYLCASSQSRGSNQPQHFGDGTRLSIL.

This rearrangement joins TRBV6-1 to TRBJ1-3; D gene unclear. CDR3 size: 13 residues. Germline V gene data show CDR1 as MNHNS and CDR2 as SASEGT. Trimming removed 6 bases from V and 0 bases from J, with 6 bases in between. The CDR3 loop reads CASRESSGNTIYF. DNA for the CDR3: TGTGCCAGCAGGGAGTCCTCTGGAAACACCATATATTTT.

This clonotype was counted at least ten times. The chain is built from TRBV27 and TRBJ2-7, with TRBD1 identical over 12 bases. This CDR3 region has 15 residues. Germline loops: CDR1 MNHEY, CDR2 SMNVEV (reference sequence). The trim removed 6 bases at V and 4 bases at J, leaving 7 bases unmatched. The DNA of the CDR3 is TGTGCCAGCAGAAGGGGGACAGGGGGCATGTACGAGCAGTACTTC. Encoded protein: CASRRGTGGMYEQYF.

This clonotype occurred a few times. The chain is built from TRBV20-1 and TRBJ1-4; a weak D match, TRBD1 (5 bases). Per germline, CDR1 DFQATT and CDR2 SNEGSKA (reference sequence). The CDR3 spans 14 residues. V lost 1 base, J lost 5 bases, and 11 bases lay in between. The CDR3 loop is CSARGRGSNEKLFF. Written as DNA, the CDR3 is TGCAGTGCTAGAGGGAGGGGCTCCAATGAAAAACTGTTTTTT.

The chain combines TRBV7-9 with TRBJ2-5; D not resolved. Trimming stripped 8 bases from V and 5 bases from J, with 18 bases between. The CDR3 contains 14 residues. CDR1 is SEHNR, CDR2 FQNEAQ, per germline (reference sequence). The CDR3 sequence: CASPSDTAVETQYF. The CDR3 DNA follows: TGTGCCAGCCCCTCCGACACAGCCGTGGAGACCCAGTACTTC.

This clonotype was counted between two and nine times. This chain joins TRBV12-3 or TRBV12-4 and TRBJ1-5; the match to TRBD1 covers 7 bases. The CDR3 length is 18 residues. Trimming at V came to 5 bases and at J to 0 bases, leaving 13 bases not matched to a gene. Here the CDR3 reads CASSTHHKTGRSNQPQHF. For the CDR3, the DNA is TGTGCCAGCAGTACCCACCATAAGACAGGGCGTAGCAATCAGCCCCAGCATTTT.

This clonotype appeared a single time. The CDR3 sequence is CSTLTGVNEKLFF. Here the CDR3 DNA reads TGCAGTACCCTGACAGGCGTAAATGAAAAACTGTTTTTT. V gene TRBV20-1 combines with J gene TRBJ1-4, with D possibly being TRBD1 (6 bases). This CDR3 contains 13 residues. Germline values: CDR1 DFQATT, CDR2 SNEGSKA (reference sequence). V shed 8 bases and J shed 5 bases, with 15 bases lying between them.

This clonotype was detected ten times or more. The V call is TRBV4-1, the J call TRBJ2-5, with a possible D match to TRBD1 (5 bases). Trimming removed 0 bases from V and 5 bases from J, with 13 bases in between. The CDR3 contains 15 residues. Germline CDR1 and CDR2: MGHRA and YSYEKL. In nucleotides, the CDR3 is TGCGCCAGCAGCCAAGAGGACGTAGGGGTGGAGACCCAGTACTTC. Residues: CASSQEDVGVETQYF.

This clonotype was seen a few times. The chain uses TRBV29-1 and TRBJ2-7; 9 bases are a match to TRBD1. CDR3 length equals 15 residues. The ends lost 3 bases at V and 4 bases at J; junction bases unmatched: 10. Per the germline V gene, CDR1 is SQVTM and CDR2 is ANQGSEA. CDR3 bases: TGCAGCGTTGAGGGCCGGGACAGGGTTTGGTACGAGCAGTACTTC. Translation gives CSVEGRDRVWYEQYF.

V is TRBV27 and J is TRBJ1-6, with D tentatively TRBD1 (5 bases). From germline, CDR1 is MNHEY and CDR2 SMNVEV (reference sequence). V was trimmed by 3 bases and J by 8 bases, leaving 14 bases between them. The CDR3 is 15 residues long. The CDR3 sequence is CASSFSQGRYSPLHF. The CDR3 DNA sequence: TGTGCCAGCAGTTTCAGTCAGGGAAGGTATTCACCCCTCCACTTT.

This clonotype was seen more than once but under ten times. The genes are TRBV5-1 and TRBJ2-2; TRBD2 matches at 12 bases. V lost 4 bases, J lost 3 bases, and 22 bases stayed unmatched. CDR1 is SGHRS and CDR2 is YFSETQ in the germline V gene. The CDR3 contains 22 residues. The CDR3 reads CASSQPILAGGLGVGDTGELFF. The CDR3 region has the DNA TGCGCCAGCAGCCAGCCCATCCTAGCGGGAGGGCTAGGTGTCGGGGACACCGGGGAGCTGTTTTTT.

This chain connects TRBV29-1 to TRBJ1-2; D is ambiguous. CDR1 is SQVTM and CDR2 is ANQGSEA in the germline V gene. Trimming took off 6 bases at V and 8 bases at J, with 13 bases between the two ends. CDR3 size: 11 residues. Here the CDR3 DNA reads TGCAGCGTCGGAAGGACGGGCGGCTACACCTTC. This codes for CSVGRTGGYTF.

The chain combines TRBV6-2 or TRBV6-3 with TRBJ1-2, with 8 bases lining up with TRBD1. Losses at the gene ends were 6 bases for V and 5 bases for J; bases not matched to a gene: 5. Germline CDR1 reads MNHEY; CDR2 reads SVGEGT. The CDR3 runs to 13 residues. The CDR3 loop is CASRPGTGYGYTF. DNA of the CDR3: TGTGCCAGCAGACCCGGGACAGGTTATGGCTACACCTTC.

This clonotype was observed a handful of times. The gene calls are TRBV15 and TRBJ2-2; 9 bases are a match to TRBD1. The germline V gene encodes CDR1 LNHNV and CDR2 YYDKDF (reference sequence). This CDR3 is built from 15 residues. The junction had 2 bases not matched to a gene; V was cut back by 0 bases and J by 6 bases. As DNA, the CDR3 is TGTGCCACCAGCAGAGAGGGGACAGGGTCCGGGGAGCTGTTTTTT. Translated: CATSREGTGSGELFF.

This clonotype was counted a few times. The chain links TRBV2 to TRBJ2-2; D may correspond to TRBD1 or TRBD2 (5 bases each). The CDR3 length is 15 residues. V shed 5 bases and J shed 4 bases, with 14 bases lying between them. Per the germline V gene, CDR1 is SNHLY and CDR2 is FYNNEI. CDR3 nucleotide sequence: TGTGCCAGCAGTAGGGACGGGGTTGGCACCGGGGAGCTGTTTTTT. Its translation: CASSRDGVGTGELFF.

V usage is TRBV28 and J usage is TRBJ2-7; 10 nucleotides agree with TRBD2. Germline loops: CDR1 MDHEN, CDR2 SYDVKM. There are 11 residues in the CDR3. With V trimmed by 11 bases and J by 11 bases, 9 bases remained unmatched. The CDR3 here is CARVGLAGEYF. CDR3 in DNA: TGTGCCCGCGTAGGGCTAGCGGGGGAGTACTTC.

V gene TRBV28 combines with J gene TRBJ1-5; no clear D. Trimming pared 5 bases from V and 7 bases from J, leaving 6 bases between. CDR1 and CDR2 from the germline V gene are MDHEN and SYDVKM. The CDR3 extends over 11 amino acids. CDR3 protein: CASSKEQPQHF. In DNA form, the CDR3 reads TGTGCCAGCAGTAAGGAGCAGCCCCAGCATTTT.

Details on this clonotype: Just one base apart from a much larger clone, this may be a read error. The chain carries TRBV12-3 or TRBV12-4 and TRBJ2-2, with 12 bases that match TRBD1. The CDR3 is 18 amino acids. V shed 1 base, J shed 5 bases, and the junction held 8 bases outside the gene matches. The CDR3 DNA reads as TGTGCCAGCAGTTTAGGATTTTGGGGACAGGGGGCTACCGGGGAGCTGTTTTTT. Amino acid sequence: CASSLGFWGQGATGELFF.

In its sample, this clonotype was seen a few times. The J gene is TRBJ2-7, the V gene TRBV20-1, with D unclear. Germline-derived CDR1 and CDR2 are DFQATT and SNEGSKA (reference sequence). The CDR3 spans 13 residues. The V and J ends lost 5 bases and 0 bases respectively, with 11 bases between them. CDR3 nucleotide sequence: TGCAGTGCTGCCGGGCCGAACTCCTACGAGCAGTACTTC. Translation: CSAAGPNSYEQYF.

J is TRBJ1-1 and V is TRBV9, with TRBD1 matching 9 bases. This CDR3 is 16 amino acids long. Germline assignment: CDR1 SGDLS and CDR2 YYNGEE. J lost 0 bases, V lost 1 base, and 4 bases had no gene match. The CDR3 sequence is CASSVSGTGMNTEAFF. CDR3 nucleotide sequence: TGTGCCAGCAGCGTATCGGGGACAGGGATGAACACTGAAGCTTTCTTT. The full variable domain, with the rest looked up from reference TRBV9 and TRBJ1-1, is DSGVTQTPKHLITATGQRVTLRCSPRSGDLSVYWYQQSLDQGLQFLIQYYNGEERAKGNILERFSAQQFPDLHSELNLSSLELGDSALYFCASSVSGTGMNTEAFFGQGTRLTVV.

The sample holds many counts of this clonotype. The rearrangement links TRBV29-1 to TRBJ1-1; D not certain. The CDR3 totals 11 residues. The germline V gene has CDR1 SQVTM and CDR2 ANQGSEA. The V end was cut by 6 bases, the J end by 1 base, with 6 bases between. For the CDR3, the DNA is TGCAGCGTGGCGGAGAACACTGAAGCTTTCTTT. This encodes CSVAENTEAFF.

This clonotype showed up just a few times. The chain employs TRBV25-1 and TRBJ1-6; maybe TRBD1 (6 bases). Looked up from germline, CDR1 is MGHDK and CDR2 is SYGVNS. CDR3 length: 14 amino acids. Trimming took 3 bases from V and 5 from J, leaving 8 bases between them. The CDR3 bases are TGTGCCAGCAGTGAGGACAGAAATAATTCACCCCTCCACTTT. As protein: CASSEDRNNSPLHF.

The rearrangement uses TRBV2 and TRBJ2-3; 8 bases fit TRBD1. The CDR3 is 14 residues long. Germline lookup yields CDR1 SNHLY and CDR2 FYNNEI. V shed 6 bases and J 3 bases; nucleotides not matched to a gene: 5. The CDR3 bases are TGTGCCAGCAGCGGGACAGGAGGGACAGATACGCAGTATTTT. It is translated as CASSGTGGTDTQYF.

This clonotype has a count of ten or more. CDR3 residues: CASNTEQGSSPLHF. CDR3 in DNA: TGTGCCAGCAATACCGAGCAGGGGAGTTCACCCCTCCACTTT. This sequence joins TRBV6-1 and TRBJ1-6; D is possibly TRBD1 (6 bases). The length of the CDR3 is 14 residues. V was cut by 7 bases and J by 9 bases, with 16 bases left in between. Per the germline V gene, CDR1 is MNHNS and CDR2 is SASEGT.

The chain recombines TRBV24-1 with TRBJ1-1; D unresolved. Germline V gives CDR1 KGHDR, CDR2 SFDVKD. The CDR3 covers 13 residues. Trimming removed 3 bases at V and 11 bases at J, with 15 bases between. This CDR3 is CATSDPASTKAFF. CDR3 coding DNA: TGTGCCACCAGTGATCCAGCTTCTACAAAGGCTTTCTTT.

This clonotype was counted at least ten times. This chain links TRBV28 with TRBJ1-4, with TRBD1 matching over 7 bases. With 5 bases clipped from V and 5 bases from J, the junction kept 5 bases outside the gene matches. Per germline, CDR1 MDHEN and CDR2 SYDVKM. CDR3 size: 14 residues. The CDR3 DNA sequence: TGTGCCAGCAGTCCCCAGGGACAGAATGAAAAACTGTTTTTT. This codes for CASSPQGQNEKLFF. Full variable domain (outside the CDR3, taken from reference TRBV28 and TRBJ1-4): DVKVTQSSRYLVKRTGEKVFLECVQDMDHENMFWYRQDPGLGLRLIYFSYDVKMKEKGDIPEGYSVSREKKERFSLILESASTNQTSMYLCASSPQGQNEKLFFGSGTQLSVL.